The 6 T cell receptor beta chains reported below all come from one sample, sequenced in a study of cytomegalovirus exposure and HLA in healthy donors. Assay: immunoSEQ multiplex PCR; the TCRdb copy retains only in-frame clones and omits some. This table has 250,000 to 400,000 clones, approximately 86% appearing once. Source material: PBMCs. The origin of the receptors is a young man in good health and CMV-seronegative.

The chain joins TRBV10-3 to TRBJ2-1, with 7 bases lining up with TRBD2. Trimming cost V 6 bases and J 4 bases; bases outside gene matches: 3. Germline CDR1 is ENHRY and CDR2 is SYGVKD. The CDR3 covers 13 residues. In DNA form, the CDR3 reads TGTGCCATCAGCCCTAGCGGTTACAATGAGCAGTTCTTC. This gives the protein CAISPSGYNEQFF.

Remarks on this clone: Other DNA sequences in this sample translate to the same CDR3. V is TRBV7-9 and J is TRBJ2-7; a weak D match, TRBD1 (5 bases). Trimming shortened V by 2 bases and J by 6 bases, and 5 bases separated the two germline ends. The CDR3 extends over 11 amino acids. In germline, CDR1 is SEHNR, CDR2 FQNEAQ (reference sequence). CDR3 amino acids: CASSLQGEQYF. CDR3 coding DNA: TGTGCCAGCAGCTTACAGGGCGAGCAGTACTTC.

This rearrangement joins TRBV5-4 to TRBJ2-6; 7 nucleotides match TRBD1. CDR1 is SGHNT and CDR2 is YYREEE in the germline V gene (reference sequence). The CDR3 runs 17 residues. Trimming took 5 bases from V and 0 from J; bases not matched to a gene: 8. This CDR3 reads CASSYKTGSSGANVLTF. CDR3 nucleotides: TGTGCCAGCAGTTATAAGACAGGGAGCTCTGGGGCCAACGTCCTGACTTTC.

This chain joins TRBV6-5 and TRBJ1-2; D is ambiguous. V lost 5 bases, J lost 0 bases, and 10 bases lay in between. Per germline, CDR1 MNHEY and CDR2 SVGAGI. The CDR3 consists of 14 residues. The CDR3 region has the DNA TGTGCCAGCAGTCTACAGAATTCTAACTATGGCTACACCTTC. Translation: CASSLQNSNYGYTF.

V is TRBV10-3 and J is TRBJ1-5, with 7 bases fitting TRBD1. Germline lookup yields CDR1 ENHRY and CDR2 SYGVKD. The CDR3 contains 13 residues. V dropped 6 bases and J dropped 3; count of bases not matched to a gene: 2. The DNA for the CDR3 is TGTGCCATCAGAGACAGGGACAATCAGCCCCAGCATTTT. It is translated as CAIRDRDNQPQHF.

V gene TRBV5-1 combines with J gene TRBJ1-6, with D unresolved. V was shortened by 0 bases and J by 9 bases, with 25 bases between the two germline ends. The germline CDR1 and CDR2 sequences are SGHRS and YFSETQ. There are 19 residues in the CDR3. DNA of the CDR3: TGCGCCAGCAGCTTGGCGGTAGGAGGTTTTGGGCAGTTTCTTTCACCCCTCCACTTT. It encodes CASSLAVGGFGQFLSPLHF.